The TCR beta chain described here comes from a study of T and B cells in COVID-19 patients. Study-wide results and limits: Few blood samples existed from mildly ill patients during symptoms or early in severe cases. In COVID-19 patients, T cell receptor beta variable and joining gene use was reportedly strongly skewed. Active COVID-19 showed highly clonal TRB repertoires; recovery showed diversity and richness above healthy donors.

There are a few counts of this clonotype. Its antigen is undetermined. The V and J ends lost 5 bases and 0 bases respectively, with 7 bases between them. Germline-derived CDR1 and CDR2 are LGHNA and YSLEER. The CDR3 is 14 residues long. BIOMED2 TRB-A/B primer pools were used in multiplex TRB PCR. TCRdb re-called the multiplex PCR reads with MiXCR, one entry per CDR3 protein. The repertoire includes approximately 8,100 distinct CDR3 sequences, about 30% of them detected once, and approximately 15% sits in the top ten. From blood, about 250-500 ng of genomic DNA served as TRB template. The sequencing input was blood. This clonotype was obtained from a human donor with active COVID-19. V is TRBV4-3 and J is TRBJ2-2, with D uncertain. The CDR3 reads CASSEDSNTGELFF. In DNA form, the CDR3 reads TGCGCCAGCAGCGAGGATTCGAACACCGGGGAGCTGTTTTTT.